Below, one T cell receptor (beta chain) is given with its context. The antigen is unknown. This entry comes from a study of cytomegalovirus exposure and HLA in healthy donors. The PCR was carried out with 60 Vbeta primers and 13 Jbeta primers. Produced via immunoSEQ multiplex PCR; TCRdb's table is partial and in-frame only. Of approximately 68,000 clones listed, around 80% are singletons. Germline CDR1 and CDR2: MNHNS and SASEGT. V trimming: 10 bases; J trimming: 4 bases; junction bases outside the gene matches: 8. The CDR3 covers 14 residues. General study points: The study put 150 or so TCR beta chains on its list as cytomegalovirus-associated. Earlier analysis looked at TCR beta V segments, and most were productive about 87% or about 30% of the time. In a later analysis, productive TCRs from donors in an Asian-associated ancestry cluster reportedly carried fewer N-insertions than the cohort mean.

J is TRBJ1-5 and V is TRBV6-1, with 9 bases identical to TRBD1. The sequenced sample consisted of PBMCs. The TCR comes from a woman younger than 45 in good health and CMV-seropositive. The CDR3 DNA is TGTGCCACCGTCGAGACAGGGGGAAATCAGCCCCAGCATTTT. Its protein product is CATVETGGNQPQHF.